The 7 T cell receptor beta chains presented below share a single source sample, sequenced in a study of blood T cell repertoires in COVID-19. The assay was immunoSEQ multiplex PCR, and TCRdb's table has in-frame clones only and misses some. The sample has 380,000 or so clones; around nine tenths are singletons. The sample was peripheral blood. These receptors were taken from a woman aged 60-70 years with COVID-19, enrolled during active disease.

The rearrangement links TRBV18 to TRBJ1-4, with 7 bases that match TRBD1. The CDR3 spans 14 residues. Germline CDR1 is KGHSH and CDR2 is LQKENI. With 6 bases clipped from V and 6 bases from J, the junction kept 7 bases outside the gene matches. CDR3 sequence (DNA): TGTGCCAGCTCCGGCGGGACAGTCGATGAAAAACTGTTTTTT. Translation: CASSGGTVDEKLFF.

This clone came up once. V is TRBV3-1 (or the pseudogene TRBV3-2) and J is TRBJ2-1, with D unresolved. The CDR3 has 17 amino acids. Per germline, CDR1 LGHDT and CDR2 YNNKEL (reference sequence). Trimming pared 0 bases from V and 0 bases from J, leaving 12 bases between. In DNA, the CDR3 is TGTGCCAGCAGCCAAGATCTAATCGCGTACTCCTACAATGAGCAGTTCTTC. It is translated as CASSQDLIAYSYNEQFF.

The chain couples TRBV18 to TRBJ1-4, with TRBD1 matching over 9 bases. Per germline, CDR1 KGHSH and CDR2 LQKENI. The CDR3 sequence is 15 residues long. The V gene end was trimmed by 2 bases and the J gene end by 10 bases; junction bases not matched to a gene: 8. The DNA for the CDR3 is TGTGCCAGCTCACCAACCGGGACAGGGTTTAGAAAACTGTTTTTT. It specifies CASSPTGTGFRKLFF.

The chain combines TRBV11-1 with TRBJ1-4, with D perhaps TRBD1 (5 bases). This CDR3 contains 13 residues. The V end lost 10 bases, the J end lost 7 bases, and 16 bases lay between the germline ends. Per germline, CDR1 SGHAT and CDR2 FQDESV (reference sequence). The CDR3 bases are TGTGCCAACCGAAGGGACTTTATTGAAAAACTGTTTTTT. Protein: CANRRDFIEKLFF.

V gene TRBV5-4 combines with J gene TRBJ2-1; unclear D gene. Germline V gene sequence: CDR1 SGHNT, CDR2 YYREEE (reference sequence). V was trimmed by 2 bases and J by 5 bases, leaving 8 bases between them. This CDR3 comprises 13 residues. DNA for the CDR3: TGTGCCAGCAGCTTAGACACAAACAATGAGCAGTTCTTC. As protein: CASSLDTNNEQFF.

DNA for the CDR3: TGTGCCAGCAGCGGGGGGGCCGCGAAGACCCAGTACTTC. Protein sequence: CASSGGAAKTQYF. The chain employs TRBV13 and TRBJ2-5, with a possible D match to TRBD2 (7 bases). Trimming stripped 5 bases from V and 6 bases from J, with 13 bases between. The length of the CDR3 is 13 residues. CDR1 and CDR2 from the germline V gene are PRHDT and FYEKMQ (reference sequence).

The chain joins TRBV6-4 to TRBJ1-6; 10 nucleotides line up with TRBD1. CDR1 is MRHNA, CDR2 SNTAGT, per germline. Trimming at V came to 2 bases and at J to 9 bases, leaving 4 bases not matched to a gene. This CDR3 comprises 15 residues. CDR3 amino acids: CASSDKGQGSSPLHF. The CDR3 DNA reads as TGTGCCAGCAGTGACAAGGGACAGGGGAGTTCACCCCTCCACTTT.